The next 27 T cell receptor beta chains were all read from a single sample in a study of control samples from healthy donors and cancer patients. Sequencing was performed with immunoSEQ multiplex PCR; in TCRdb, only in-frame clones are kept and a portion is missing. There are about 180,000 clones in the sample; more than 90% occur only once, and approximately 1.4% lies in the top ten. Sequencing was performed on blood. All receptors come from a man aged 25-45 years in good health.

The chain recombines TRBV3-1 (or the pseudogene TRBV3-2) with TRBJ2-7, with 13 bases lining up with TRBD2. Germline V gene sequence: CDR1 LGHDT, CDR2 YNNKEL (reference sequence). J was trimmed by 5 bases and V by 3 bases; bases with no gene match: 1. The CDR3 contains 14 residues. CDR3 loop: CASSHGTSGNEQYF. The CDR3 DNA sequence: TGTGCCAGCAGCCACGGGACTAGCGGGAACGAGCAGTACTTC.

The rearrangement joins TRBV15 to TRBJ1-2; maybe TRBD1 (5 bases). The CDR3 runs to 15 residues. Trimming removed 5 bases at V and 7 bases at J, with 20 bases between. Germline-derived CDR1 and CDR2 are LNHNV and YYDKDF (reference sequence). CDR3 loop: CATSVEAWGEVGYTF. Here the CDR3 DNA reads TGTGCCACCAGCGTCGAGGCGTGGGGCGAGGTTGGCTACACCTTC.

The CDR3 DNA reads as TGTGCCAGCAGCTTGGTTTCCCGCAGGGGGCCGGGAAACACCATATATTTT. Protein: CASSLVSRRGPGNTIYF. V usage is TRBV5-6 and J usage is TRBJ1-3, with 8 bases identical to TRBD1. This CDR3 is 17 amino acids long. The V gene end was trimmed by 0 bases and the J gene end by 4 bases; junction bases not matched to a gene: 9. Per the germline V gene, CDR1 is SGHDT and CDR2 is YYEEEE.

CDR3 nucleotide sequence: TGTGCCAGCAGCTTGGCAGATACGCAGTATTTT. Translation gives CASSLADTQYF. The chain couples TRBV5-6 to TRBJ2-3, with unresolved D. The germline V gene encodes CDR1 SGHDT and CDR2 YYEEEE. With 0 bases removed from V and 4 bases from J, the gap between germline ends came to 0 bases. The CDR3 extends over 11 amino acids.

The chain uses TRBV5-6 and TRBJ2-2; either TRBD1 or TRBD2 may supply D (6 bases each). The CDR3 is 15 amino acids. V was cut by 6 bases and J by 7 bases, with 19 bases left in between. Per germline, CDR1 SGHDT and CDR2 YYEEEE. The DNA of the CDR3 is TGTGCCAGCAACCTCGGACGGGGGCGCGTCGGGGAGCTGTTTTTT. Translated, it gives CASNLGRGRVGELFF.

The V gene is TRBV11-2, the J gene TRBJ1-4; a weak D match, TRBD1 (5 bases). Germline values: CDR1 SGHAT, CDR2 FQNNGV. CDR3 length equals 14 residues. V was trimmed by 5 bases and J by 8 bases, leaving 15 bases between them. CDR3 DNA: TGTGCCAGCAGCCTCACAGGATCCTACGAAAAACTGTTTTTT. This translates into CASSLTGSYEKLFF.

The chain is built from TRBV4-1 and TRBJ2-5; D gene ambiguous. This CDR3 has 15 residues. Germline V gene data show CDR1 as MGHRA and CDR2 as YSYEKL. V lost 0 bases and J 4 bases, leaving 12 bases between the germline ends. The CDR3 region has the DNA TGCGCCAGCAGCCAAGATGGGGTAGGCGGAGAGACCCAGTACTTC. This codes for CASSQDGVGGETQYF.

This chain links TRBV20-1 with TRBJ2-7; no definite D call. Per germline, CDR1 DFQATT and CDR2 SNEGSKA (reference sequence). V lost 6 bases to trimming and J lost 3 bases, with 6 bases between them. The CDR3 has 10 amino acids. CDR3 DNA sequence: TGCAGTGCCCAGTACTACGAGCAGTACTTC. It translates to CSAQYYEQYF.

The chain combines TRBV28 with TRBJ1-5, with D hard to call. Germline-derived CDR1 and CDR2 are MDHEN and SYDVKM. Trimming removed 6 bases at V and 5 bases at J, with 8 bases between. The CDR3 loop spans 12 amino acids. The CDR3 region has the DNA TGTGCCAGCAGCCTCAACTATCAGCCCCAGCATTTT. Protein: CASSLNYQPQHF. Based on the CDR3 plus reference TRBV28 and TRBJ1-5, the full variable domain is DVKVTQSSRYLVKRTGEKVFLECVQDMDHENMFWYRQDPGLGLRLIYFSYDVKMKEKGDIPEGYSVSREKKERFSLILESASTNQTSMYLCASSLNYQPQHFGDGTRLSIL.

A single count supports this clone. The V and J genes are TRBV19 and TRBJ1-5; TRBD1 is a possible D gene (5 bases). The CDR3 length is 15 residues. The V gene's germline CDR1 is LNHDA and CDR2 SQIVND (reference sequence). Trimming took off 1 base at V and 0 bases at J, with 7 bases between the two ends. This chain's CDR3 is CASSIGTRSNQPQHF. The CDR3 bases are TGTGCCAGTAGTATAGGGACACGTAGCAATCAGCCCCAGCATTTT. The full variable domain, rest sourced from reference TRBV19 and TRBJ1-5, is DGGITQSPKYLFRKEGQNVTLSCEQNLNHDAMYWYRQDPGQGLRLIYYSQIVNDFQKGDIAEGYSVSREKKESFPLTVTSAQKNPTAFYLCASSIGTRSNQPQHFGDGTRLSIL.

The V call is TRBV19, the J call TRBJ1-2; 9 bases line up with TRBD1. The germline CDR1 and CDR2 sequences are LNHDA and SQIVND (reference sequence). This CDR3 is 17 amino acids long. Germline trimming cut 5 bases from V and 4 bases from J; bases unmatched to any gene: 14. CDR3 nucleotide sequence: TGTGCCAGTAGTGCCCGGGACAGGGACACGGGAGGCTATGGCTACACCTTC. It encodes CASSARDRDTGGYGYTF.

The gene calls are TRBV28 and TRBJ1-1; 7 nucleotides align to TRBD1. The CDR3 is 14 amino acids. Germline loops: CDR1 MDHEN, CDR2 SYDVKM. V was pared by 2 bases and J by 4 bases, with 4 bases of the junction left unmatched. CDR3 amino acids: CASSLRGHGTEAFF. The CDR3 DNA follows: TGTGCCAGCAGTTTAAGGGGGCATGGCACTGAAGCTTTCTTT.

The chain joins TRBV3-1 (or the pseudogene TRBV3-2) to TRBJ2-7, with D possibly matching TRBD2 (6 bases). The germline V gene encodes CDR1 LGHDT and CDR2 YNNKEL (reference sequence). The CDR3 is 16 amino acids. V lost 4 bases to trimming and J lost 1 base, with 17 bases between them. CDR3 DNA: TGTGCCAGCAGCCTCGGGACTCCCACCGGTTCCTACGAGCAGTACTTC. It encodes CASSLGTPTGSYEQYF.

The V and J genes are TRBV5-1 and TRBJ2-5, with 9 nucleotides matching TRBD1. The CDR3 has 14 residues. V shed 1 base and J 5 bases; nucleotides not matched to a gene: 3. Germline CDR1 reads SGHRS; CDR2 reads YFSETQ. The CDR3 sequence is CASSLTGGGETQYF. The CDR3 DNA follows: TGCGCCAGCAGCTTGACAGGGGGCGGTGAGACCCAGTACTTC.

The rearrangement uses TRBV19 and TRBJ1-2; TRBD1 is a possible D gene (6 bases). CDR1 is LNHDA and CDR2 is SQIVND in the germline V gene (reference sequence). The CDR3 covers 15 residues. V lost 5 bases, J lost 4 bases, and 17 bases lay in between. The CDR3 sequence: CASSATRDTSYGYTF. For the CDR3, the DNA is TGTGCCAGTAGTGCAACCCGGGACACCAGCTATGGCTACACCTTC.

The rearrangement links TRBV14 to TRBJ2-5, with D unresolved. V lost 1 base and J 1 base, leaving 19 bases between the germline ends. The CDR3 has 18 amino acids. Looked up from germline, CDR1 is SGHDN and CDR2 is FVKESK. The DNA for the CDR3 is TGTGCCAGCAGCCAAGCTCGGAGTGGTAGGGTATTCCAAGAGACCCAGTACTTC. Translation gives CASSQARSGRVFQETQYF.

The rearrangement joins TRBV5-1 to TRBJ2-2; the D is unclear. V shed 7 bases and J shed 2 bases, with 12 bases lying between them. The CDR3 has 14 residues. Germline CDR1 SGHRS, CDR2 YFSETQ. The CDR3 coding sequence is TGCGCCAGCGCCCAGGATACAAACACCGGGGAGCTGTTTTTT. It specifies CASAQDTNTGELFF.

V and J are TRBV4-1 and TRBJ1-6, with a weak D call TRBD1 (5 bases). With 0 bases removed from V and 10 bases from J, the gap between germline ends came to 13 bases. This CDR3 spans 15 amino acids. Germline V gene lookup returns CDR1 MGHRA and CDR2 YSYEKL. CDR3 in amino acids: CASSQDAQGRSPLHF. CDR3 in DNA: TGCGCCAGCAGCCAAGATGCGCAGGGAAGGTCACCCCTCCACTTT.

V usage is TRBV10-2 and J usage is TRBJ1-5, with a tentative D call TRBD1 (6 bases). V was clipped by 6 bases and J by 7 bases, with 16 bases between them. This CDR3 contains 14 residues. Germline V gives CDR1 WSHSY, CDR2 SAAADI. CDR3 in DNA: TGCGCCAGCAGGCGGCAGGGGTTGGGGCAGCCCCAGCATTTT. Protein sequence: CASRRQGLGQPQHF.

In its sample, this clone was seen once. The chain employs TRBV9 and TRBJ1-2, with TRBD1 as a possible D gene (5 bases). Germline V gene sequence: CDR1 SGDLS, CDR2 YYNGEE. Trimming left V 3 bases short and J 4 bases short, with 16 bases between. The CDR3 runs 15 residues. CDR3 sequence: CASSGLGLEGYGYTF. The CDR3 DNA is TGTGCCAGCAGCGGTTTGGGACTCGAAGGCTATGGCTACACCTTC.

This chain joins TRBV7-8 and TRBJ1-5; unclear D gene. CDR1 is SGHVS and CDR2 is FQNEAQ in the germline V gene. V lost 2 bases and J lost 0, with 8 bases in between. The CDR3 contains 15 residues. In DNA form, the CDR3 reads TGTGCCAGCAGCTTAAATGGGCTTAGCAATCAGCCCCAGCATTTT. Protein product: CASSLNGLSNQPQHF.

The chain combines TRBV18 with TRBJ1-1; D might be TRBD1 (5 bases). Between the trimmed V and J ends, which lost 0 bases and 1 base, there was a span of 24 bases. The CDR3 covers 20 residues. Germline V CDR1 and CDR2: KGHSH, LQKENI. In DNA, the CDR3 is TGTGCCAGCTCACCACCGCCGAAGGGGTCCAACCCTGTACCGAACACTGAAGCTTTCTTT. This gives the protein CASSPPPKGSNPVPNTEAFF.

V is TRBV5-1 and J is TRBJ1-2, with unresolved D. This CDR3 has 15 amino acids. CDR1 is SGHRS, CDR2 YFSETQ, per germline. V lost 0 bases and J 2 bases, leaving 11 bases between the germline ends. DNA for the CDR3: TGCGCCAGCAGCTTGGGGGGTTCGCAAAACTATGGCTACACCTTC. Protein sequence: CASSLGGSQNYGYTF.

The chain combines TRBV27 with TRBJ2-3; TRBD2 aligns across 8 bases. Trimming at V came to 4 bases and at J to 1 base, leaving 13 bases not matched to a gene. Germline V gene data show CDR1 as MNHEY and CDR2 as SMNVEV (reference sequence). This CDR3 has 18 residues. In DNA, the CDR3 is TGTGCCAGCAGTTCCCCTTTGTCCAGCGGGAGCGGCACAGATACGCAGTATTTT. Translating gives CASSSPLSSGSGTDTQYF.

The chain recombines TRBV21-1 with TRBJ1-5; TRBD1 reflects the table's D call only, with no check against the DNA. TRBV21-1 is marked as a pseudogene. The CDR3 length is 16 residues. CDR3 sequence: CASPGQGANSNQPQHF. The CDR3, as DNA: TGTGCCAGTCCGGGACAGGGGGCAAATAGCAATCAGCCCCAGCATTTT.

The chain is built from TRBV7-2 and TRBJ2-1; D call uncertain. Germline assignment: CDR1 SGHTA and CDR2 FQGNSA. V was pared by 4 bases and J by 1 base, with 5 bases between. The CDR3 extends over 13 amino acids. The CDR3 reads CASSSSSYNEQFF. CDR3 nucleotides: TGTGCCAGCAGCTCGAGTTCCTACAATGAGCAGTTCTTC.

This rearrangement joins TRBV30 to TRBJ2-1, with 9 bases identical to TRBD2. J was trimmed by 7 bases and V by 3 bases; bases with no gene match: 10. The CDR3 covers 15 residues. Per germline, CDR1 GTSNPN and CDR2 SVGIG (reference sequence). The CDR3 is CAWRLPGLAKNEQFF. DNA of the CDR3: TGTGCCTGGAGGCTGCCCGGACTAGCGAAGAATGAGCAGTTCTTC. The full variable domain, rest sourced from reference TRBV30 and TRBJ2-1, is SQTIHQWPATLVQPVGSPLSLECTVEGTSNPNLYWYRQAAGRGLQLLFYSVGIGQISSEVPQNLSASRPQDRQFILSSKKLLLSDSGFYLCAWRLPGLAKNEQFFGPGTRLTVL.